This T cell receptor (beta chain) was sequenced for a study of cytomegalovirus exposure and HLA in healthy donors. Study-wide results and limits: Specific recognition of CMV antigens was confirmed in vitro for a few chains (all CMV-associated). That first-cohort TCR clusters tended to co-occur in the 95 to 150 validation repertoires was found in a later analysis. Many donors carried some public TCRs, although rarity characterized most TCR sequences.

The repertoire was sequenced with immunoSEQ multiplex PCR; TCRdb's copy has only in-frame clones and lacks some. The sample lists tens of thousands of clones, over 95% occurring once. J was trimmed by 5 bases and V by 1 base; bases with no gene match: 5. Germline-derived CDR1 and CDR2 are LGHNA and YNFKEQ. This CDR3 is 15 amino acids long. In regard to this clone: Its antigen is not known.

The genes are TRBV4-2 and TRBJ2-1; 7 positions agree with TRBD2. The origin of this receptor is a woman between 18 and 29 years old in good health and CMV-seropositive. Sequencing used PBMCs. The CDR3 is CASSQAAGADNEQFF. Written as DNA, the CDR3 is TGTGCCAGCAGCCAAGCTGCGGGAGCGGACAATGAGCAGTTCTTC.